This TCR beta chain was identified in a study of blood T cell repertoires in COVID-19 (dated by TCRdb to 2020 to 2021). The study in broad terms: The collaborator samples originated in the United States, Italy and Spain and spanned the acute and convalescent phases of COVID-19. A freely available public database, intended as a resource for researchers studying the immune response to SARS-CoV-2, is where the repertoires were released. The material from the prospective study consisted of cDNA or gDNA derived from T cells, B-cell-depleted T cells, or PBMCs. Where available, HLA class I and class II types were taken from metadata supplied by the sample provider and were not determined by assay-based typing. Samples were obtained from the ongoing ImmuneRACE study (first 160 participants) and from 1,254 subjects provided by 6 global collaborators. Subjects who had been exposed to COVID-19, were actively infected with it, or had recovered from it provided the deeply sampled blood TCRbeta repertoires that made up the dataset. A de-identified subject ID, COVID-19 status, age in years and sex were almost always included in the sample metadata.

In Seattle, one collaborating source enrolled patients while the infection was active and tracked those patients longitudinally over the course of disease. The collaborating institutions used their own protocols to collect whole blood in K2EDTA tubes. Collaborator samples were shipped for TCRbeta analysis as frozen whole blood, isolated PBMCs, or DNA extracted from either sample type. TCRbeta CDR3 regions were amplified from genomic DNA by means of the immunoSEQ Assay, a bias-controlled multiplex PCR. Per the source publication's procedure: Nucleated cell counts per sample were estimated from amplification of reference gene primers within the assay. To quantify the absolute abundance of each unique TCRbeta CDR3 rearrangement, sequence reads were collapsed and filtered. Productive Simpson clonality was computed per sample as the square root of Simpson's diversity index over productive rearrangements. Held by TCRdb, this immuneACCESS table contains in-frame sequences only and omits some clones. Under half of the omission traces to an unresolved V gene where checked; the cause of the rest is unknown. That table furnishes V, J and clone size, whereas the DNA furnished D and trimming. For this sample there are roughly 16,000 clones; less than 90% appear just once. The ten biggest clones cover approximately 34% of the sample.

In the case of this clone: There is no known antigen for this receptor. Base qualities are not provided; no much larger clone lies one nucleotide away.

Points the paper makes about the study in general: The quantity of clinical and demographic metadata differed by source and by participant and was supplied without curation.

The germline V end is reduced by 4 bases and the J end by 6 bases; junction bases left unmatched: 17. Inclusive of the bounding cysteine and phenylalanine, the CDR3 is 18 residues long. This entry keeps only the CDR3 DNA: 54 bases, framed from base 1. CDR1 and CDR2, looked up from the germline V gene, are SGHRS and YFSETQ. This chain joins TRBV5-1 to TRBJ2-3; TRBD2 agrees with 10 junctional bases. Sequenced sample: peripheral blood. This TCR derives from an elderly woman with COVID-19, enrolled during active disease. The CDR3 region has the sequence CASSNPGLAGAMSDTQYF. The nucleotide sequence reads TGCGCCAGCAGCAATCCGGGCCTAGCGGGGGCAATGTCGGATACGCAGTATTTT.